These T cell receptor beta chains were read from a single sample in a study of shared clonotypes between healthy human individuals. The assay was immunoSEQ multiplex PCR, and TCRdb's table has in-frame clones only and misses some. The data show fewer than 1 million clones, with 90% to 97% seen just once and about 0.22% held by the top ten. Sample: naive CD8+ T cells sorted from blood. The receptors were sampled from a man under 40 in good health. Both conserved end residues are part of each CDR3. The order of the fields is CDR3 length, clone size, V gene, D gene, J gene, CDR3 DNA, CDR3 protein. The D gene is left open where the match is weak. Some rows mark clone size as missing; the rest say once, few, many or name a class of expanded clone.

16	.	TRBV27	.	TRBJ2-7	TGTGCCAGCAGTCCTCCGGGACTAAGGGGGATCTACGAGCAGTACTTC	CASSPPGLRGIYEQYF
13	once	TRBV29-1	TRBD1	TRBJ2-2	TGCAGCGGGAGACAGGGAAACACCGGGGAGCTGTTTTTT	CSGRQGNTGELFF
12	.	TRBV28	.	TRBJ2-3	TGTGCCAGCATGCAGGGAACAGATACGCAGTATTTT	CASMQGTDTQYF
12	.	TRBV25-1	.	TRBJ2-3	TGTGCCAGCAGTCCTCCTAAAGATACGCAGTATTTT	CASSPPKDTQYF
12	once	TRBV10-3	.	TRBJ1-3	TGTGCCACCTGGGGTGAAGGGGACACCATATATTTT	CATWGEGDTIYF
13	.	TRBV29-1	.	TRBJ2-3	TGCAGCGTTACCCCCCCCGATGCAGATACGCAGTATTTT	CSVTPPDADTQYF
14	.	TRBV27	TRBD1	TRBJ2-5	TGTGCCAGCAGCCGACAGGGCGTCGGGGAGACCCAGTACTTC	CASSRQGVGETQYF
18	.	TRBV23-1	TRBD1	TRBJ1-5	TGCGCCAGCAGTCTTGCGGACAGGGGGCAAGTCGGCAATCAGCCCCAGCATTTT	CASSLADRGQVGNQPQHF
14	.	TRBV6-5	.	TRBJ2-2	TGTGCCAGCAGCCCGGGTTTGGGGGCCGGGGAGCTGTTTTTT	CASSPGLGAGELFF
15	.	TRBV27	.	TRBJ1-2	TGTGCCAGCAGTTTATTTGGAGCTTCTAACTATGGCTACACCTTC	CASSLFGASNYGYTF
13	.	TRBV12-2	.	TRBJ1-1	TGTGCAAGTCGCTTGGTATCGAACACTGAAGCTTTCTTT	CASRLVSNTEAFF
14	.	TRBV10-2	.	TRBJ2-7	TGCGCCAGCAGTGACAGGAAAATTCCCTACGAGCAGTACTTC	CASSDRKIPYEQYF
18	.	TRBV11-2	TRBD2	TRBJ2-7	TGTGCCAGCAGCTTAGGACTAGCGGAGATAGGGTGGGTTTACGAGCAGTACTTC	CASSLGLAEIGWVYEQYF
16	.	TRBV4-3	.	TRBJ1-2	TGCGCCAGCAGCCAAGTCGCGGACCCTTTATCTGATGGCTACACCTTC	CASSQVADPLSDGYTF
13	.	TRBV5-1	TRBD1	TRBJ2-5	TGCGCCAGCAGCTTGACAGGGGCCGAGACCCAGTACTTC	CASSLTGAETQYF
12	.	TRBV7-9	.	TRBJ2-7	TGTGCCAGCAGCTTACCGGATATCGAGCAGTACTTC	CASSLPDIEQYF
14	.	TRBV27	.	TRBJ1-2	TGTGCCAGCAGTTTATTCCCAGGGAGAGATGGCTACACCTTC	CASSLFPGRDGYTF
13	.	TRBV19	.	TRBJ1-2	TGTGCCAGTAGTATTCTTTCCGGGGATGGCTACACCTTC	CASSILSGDGYTF
14	.	TRBV7-9	TRBD1	TRBJ1-4	TGTGCCAGCAGAAAACAGGGGGCGTTAGAAAAACTGTTTTTT	CASRKQGALEKLFF
15	.	TRBV7-9	TRBD1	TRBJ2-7	TGTGCCAGCAGCTCCAAACAGGGGTCGGGATGGGAGCAGTACTTC	CASSSKQGSGWEQYF
15	.	TRBV2	TRBD2	TRBJ2-7	TGTGCCAGCAAAATTCTAGCGGGGGGCTCCTACGAGCAGTACTTC	CASKILAGGSYEQYF
15	.	TRBV11-2	TRBD1	TRBJ1-1	TGTGCCAGCAGCTTAGATCGGACAGGGGTGCCTGAAGCTTTCTTT	CASSLDRTGVPEAFF
17	.	TRBV7-2	.	TRBJ2-7	TGTGCCAGCAGCTTAGCAGCTCTAGCGGAGGGGGACTACGAGCAGTACTTC	CASSLAALAEGDYEQYF
10	.	TRBV20-1	.	TRBJ2-7	TGCAGTGCGGAGCTAGTCGGGCAGTACTTC	CSAELVGQYF
15	.	TRBV2	TRBD2	TRBJ2-5	TGTGCCAGCAGTGAAGCGCTTGGGGGGGAAGAGACCCAGTACTTC	CASSEALGGEETQYF
13	.	TRBV4-3	.	TRBJ2-1	TGCGCCAGCAGCCTAGGCTCGCTCAATGAGCAGTTCTTC	CASSLGSLNEQFF
17	.	TRBV29-1	TRBD2	TRBJ2-2	TGCAGCGTTGAAGAGGAGAGAGTAGCGGGAGGGAGAAGGGAGCTGTTTTTT	CSVEEERVAGGRRELFF
15	.	TRBV19	.	TRBJ2-1	TGTGCCAGTAGTATAGTACTAGCTCAATACAATGAGCAGTTCTTC	CASSIVLAQYNEQFF
15	.	TRBV28	.	TRBJ2-2	TGTGCCAGCAGTTTCGGGTACCCGAACACCGGGGAGCTGTTTTTT	CASSFGYPNTGELFF
15	.	TRBV9	.	TRBJ2-3	TGTGCCAGCAGCGTAGAGGCTAGCGCGGCAGATACGCAGTATTTT	CASSVEASAADTQYF
14	.	TRBV5-1	.	TRBJ1-2	TGCGCCAGCAGCCCTGACACAGCTAACTATGGCTACACCTTC	CASSPDTANYGYTF
16	.	TRBV4-1	TRBD1	TRBJ2-7	TGCGCCAGCAGCCAAGATTTGGGGACAGGGACCTACGAGCAGTACTTC	CASSQDLGTGTYEQYF
16	.	TRBV9	.	TRBJ2-6	TGTGCCAGCAGCGTATCAGGGCACTCTGGGGCCAACGTCCTGACTTTC	CASSVSGHSGANVLTF
15	once	TRBV13	TRBD1	TRBJ2-7	TGTGCCAGCACCCTTGGAACAGGGGGTGCCTACGAGCAGTACTTC	CASTLGTGGAYEQYF
18	once	TRBV29-1	TRBD1	TRBJ1-1	TGCAGCGTTGAAGATTCCAGGGACAGGGGAAGCTATAACACTGAAGCTTTCTTT	CSVEDSRDRGSYNTEAFF
12	once	TRBV21-1	.	TRBJ2-7	TGTGCCAGTACATCCCAATTACTCAAGCAGTACTTC	CASTSQLLKQYF
14	.	TRBV7-9	.	TRBJ1-3	TGTGCCAGCAGCTGGGCGGACTCTGGAAACACCATATATTTT	CASSWADSGNTIYF
14	few	TRBV28	TRBD1	TRBJ2-7	TGTGCCAGCCCCCCTTCGGGACAGACCGAAGGGCAGTACTTC	CASPPSGQTEGQYF
14	.	TRBV5-6	.	TRBJ1-4	TGTGCCAGCAGTAGGATCGTAAATAATGAAAAACTGTTTTTT	CASSRIVNNEKLFF
13	.	TRBV29-1	.	TRBJ2-3	TGCAGCGTTGTCTATAGCAGAGCAGATACGCAGTATTTT	CSVVYSRADTQYF
17	.	TRBV5-4	TRBD2	TRBJ2-3	TGTGCCAGCAGCTTTCGACTAGCGGGGATATACACAGATACGCAGTATTTT	CASSFRLAGIYTDTQYF
12	.	TRBV5-1	.	TRBJ2-2	TGCGCCAGCAGTGAATCCCCCGGGGAGCTGTTTTTT	CASSESPGELFF
14	.	TRBV15	TRBD1	TRBJ2-7	TGTGCCACCAGCGTCGACAGGGTCGGCGACGAGCAGTACTTC	CATSVDRVGDEQYF
15	.	TRBV10-2	TRBD1	TRBJ1-1	TGCGCCAGCAGTGAGGCCCGGACAGGGGGGACTGAAGCTTTCTTT	CASSEARTGGTEAFF
12	.	TRBV15	.	TRBJ1-1	TGTGCCACCCAAATGGCGGACACTGAAGCTTTCTTT	CATQMADTEAFF
14	once	TRBV7-6	.	TRBJ2-1	TGTGCCAGCAGCTTAGCCCGATTAGCCAATGAGCAGTTCTTC	CASSLARLANEQFF
16	.	TRBV11-2	.	TRBJ2-3	TGTGCCAGCAGCTTTTGGGGTCGACTTAGCACAGATACGCAGTATTTT	CASSFWGRLSTDTQYF
17	.	TRBV15	.	TRBJ2-7	TGTGCCACCAGCAGAGGCACCGATGGTCCGAGCTCCTACGAGCAGTACTTC	CATSRGTDGPSSYEQYF
13	.	TRBV10-1	.	TRBJ2-1	TGCGCCAGCGGGAAGGACCTCTACAATGAGCAGTTCTTC	CASGKDLYNEQFF
13	.	TRBV7-9	.	TRBJ1-1	TGTGCCAGCAGCCCCGGGGAGAACACTGAAGCTTTCTTT	CASSPGENTEAFF
11	once	TRBV20-1	.	TRBJ2-7	TGCAGTGGGAGGGATAGTGGCGAGCAGTACTTC	CSGRDSGEQYF